These T cell receptor beta chains were read from a single sample in a study of response to subunit inactivated influenza vaccine. From the RT-PCR reads, TCRdb called clonotypes with MiXCR, one entry per CDR3 protein. This table has more than 450,000 distinct CDR3 sequences, approximately 10% appearing once. Sequencing was performed on PBMCs from blood, taken on the day of vaccination. Receptor source: a man between 45 and 60 years old who received an inactivated influenza vaccine. The CDR3 runs from the conserved cysteine through the conserved F or W. D genes are given only for firm matches. Where a row states a size, it is once, few, many or the class of an expanded clone; other rows omit it.

TRBJ2-1,.,few,13,TRBV15,CATSNRSYNEQFF,TGTGCCACCAGCAACCGCTCCTACAATGAGCAGTTCTTC
TRBJ2-1,TRBD1,.,14,TRBV5-6,CASTGQGAYNEQFF,TGTGCCAGCACCGGGCAGGGGGCTTACAATGAGCAGTTCTTC
TRBJ2-3,TRBD1,few,15,TRBV12-3/TRBV12-4,CASRPTGASTDTQYF,TGTGCCAGCAGGCCTACAGGGGCTAGCACAGATACGCAGTATTTT
TRBJ2-5,.,few,13,TRBV4-1,CASSQVQGGTQYF,TGCGCCAGCAGCCAAGTACAAGGTGGGACCCAGTACTTC
TRBJ2-1,.,few,14,TRBV29-1,CSVAKASSYNEQFF,TGCAGCGTTGCCAAAGCGAGCTCCTACAATGAGCAGTTCTTC
TRBJ1-2,TRBD1,few,17,TRBV7-2,CASSLAPGQAHLYGYTF,TGTGCCAGCAGCTTAGCTCCGGGACAGGCGCATCTATATGGCTACACCTTC
TRBJ2-5,.,.,15,TRBV4-1,CASSQGSVSGETQYF,TGCGCCAGCAGCCAAGGGTCGGTGTCCGGTGAGACCCAGTACTTC
TRBJ2-7,TRBD1,.,15,TRBV12-3/TRBV12-4,CASSSRTGSTHEQYF,TGTGCCAGCAGTTCCCGGACAGGGAGTACCCACGAGCAGTACTTC
TRBJ2-3,TRBD1,few,14,TRBV5-1,CASSDGTGSDTQYF,TGCGCCAGCAGCGACGGGACAGGGTCAGATACGCAGTATTTT
TRBJ1-1,TRBD1,many,13,TRBV27,CASRPDRATEAFF,TGTGCCAGCCGACCCGACAGGGCGACTGAAGCTTTCTTT
TRBJ2-7,.,few,14,TRBV28,CASNQGPLSYEQYF,TGTGCCAGCAACCAGGGTCCCCTCTCCTACGAGCAGTACTTC
TRBJ1-6,TRBD1,few,16,TRBV12-3/TRBV12-4,CASSDNTGGVNSPLHF,TGTGCCAGCAGTGACAACACAGGGGGCGTGAATTCACCCCTCCACTTT
TRBJ2-7,.,few,14,TRBV5-5,CASSLETVTYEQYF,TGTGCCAGCAGCTTGGAGACCGTGACCTACGAGCAGTACTTC
TRBJ2-6,.,.,17,TRBV4-3,CASSQFPADSGANVLTF,TGCGCCAGCAGCCAATTCCCGGCGGATTCTGGGGCCAACGTCCTGACTTTC
TRBJ1-2,TRBD1,.,13,TRBV20-1,CSAPPGQGWGYTF,TGCAGTGCTCCCCCGGGACAGGGCTGGGGCTACACCTTC
TRBJ2-5,.,few,14,TRBV29-1,CSVEDGQFLGTQYF,TGCAGCGTTGAAGACGGGCAGTTTCTAGGGACCCAGTACTTC
TRBJ2-1,.,many,11,TRBV29-1,CSVDRYNEQFF,TGCAGCGTTGACAGATACAATGAGCAGTTCTTC
TRBJ1-2,.,.,13,TRBV12-3/TRBV12-4,CASSLGQRNGYTF,TGTGCCAGCAGTTTAGGGCAAAGGAATGGCTACACCTTC
TRBJ2-2,.,.,19,TRBV2,CASSEPQGSDRFFTGELFF,TGTGCCAGCAGTGAACCACAGGGTTCAGATCGGTTCTTCACCGGGGAGCTGTTTTTT
TRBJ1-6,.,.,15,TRBV7-2,CASSTTRAGNSPLHF,TGTGCCAGCAGCACAACCAGGGCGGGGAATTCACCCCTCCACTTT
TRBJ2-2,.,few,14,TRBV30,CAWKPGLYTGELFF,TGTGCCTGGAAACCGGGACTTTATACCGGGGAGCTGTTTTTT
TRBJ2-6,.,.,17,TRBV27,CASNPGSLLSGANVLTF,TGTGCCAGCAACCCGGGCTCTCTCCTCTCTGGGGCCAACGTCCTGACTTTC
TRBJ1-6,TRBD1,.,16,TRBV2,CASSDTPGQYNSPLHF,TGTGCCAGCAGCGACACCCCGGGACAGTATAATTCACCCCTCCACTTT
TRBJ2-2,TRBD1,many,15,TRBV20-1,CSANMDRFSTGELFF,TGCAGTGCTAACATGGACAGGTTTAGCACCGGGGAGCTGTTTTTT
TRBJ2-5,.,many,15,TRBV7-8,CASSLTAQGVETQYF,TGTGCCAGCAGCTTAACTGCACAGGGCGTAGAGACCCAGTACTTC
TRBJ1-1,.,.,14,TRBV24-1,CATSGGGASTEAFF,TGTGCCACCAGTGGAGGGGGGGCCAGCACTGAAGCTTTCTTT
TRBJ2-3,.,few,12,TRBV4-2,CASSQAGDPQYF,TGTGCCAGCAGCCAAGCGGGAGATCCGCAGTATTTT
TRBJ2-5,TRBD2,.,16,TRBV12-3/TRBV12-4,CASSLGVSGRGETQYF,TGTGCCAGCAGTTTAGGGGTTAGCGGGAGAGGCGAGACCCAGTACTTC
TRBJ2-3,.,.,15,TRBV11-3,CASSKQGGGTDTQYF,TGTGCCAGCAGTAAACAGGGGGGGGGCACAGATACGCAGTATTTT
TRBJ1-1,TRBD1,few,14,TRBV7-2,CASSTGATGAEAFF,TGTGCCAGCAGCACAGGGGCTACAGGAGCTGAAGCTTTCTTT
TRBJ2-2,TRBD2,.,15,TRBV5-1,CASSLALAGTGELFF,TGCGCCAGCAGCTTGGCCCTAGCGGGGACCGGGGAGCTGTTTTTT
TRBJ1-5,.,.,15,TRBV2,CASRTEHAGNQPQHF,TGTGCCAGCAGGACGGAACATGCGGGCAATCAGCCCCAGCATTTT
TRBJ1-4,.,many,13,TRBV5-1,CASSLGTSEKLFF,TGCGCCAGCAGCTTGGGGACATCAGAAAAACTGTTTTTT
TRBJ2-6,.,few,16,TRBV5-1,CASSSGVSSGANVLTF,TGCGCCAGCAGCTCGGGAGTCAGCTCTGGGGCCAACGTCCTGACTTTC
TRBJ2-7,.,.,12,TRBV6-5,CASGTRGREQYF,TGTGCCAGCGGGACACGGGGGAGGGAGCAGTACTTC
TRBJ2-3,.,.,13,TRBV7-2,CASSLTHTDTQYF,TGTGCCAGCAGCTTAACGCACACAGATACGCAGTATTTT
TRBJ2-3,TRBD1,few,15,TRBV9,CASSMTGGSTDTQYF,TGTGCCAGCAGCATGACAGGGGGGAGCACAGATACGCAGTATTTT